These 22 T cell receptor beta chains share one sample of origin, sequenced in a study of blood T cell repertoires in COVID-19. Here immunoSEQ multiplex PCR was the method, and the copy in TCRdb shows in-frame clones only, minus some. The sample gives about 120,000 clones, about nine tenths of which show up once; just under 30% is in the top ten. The sample was peripheral blood. The receptors shown here come from an older woman with acute or convalescent COVID-19.

V and J are TRBV3-1 (or the pseudogene TRBV3-2) and TRBJ1-2, with no clear D. This CDR3 is 16 amino acids long. With 4 bases removed from V and 8 bases from J, the gap between germline ends came to 23 bases. CDR1 is LGHDT and CDR2 is YNNKEL in the germline V gene (reference sequence). The CDR3 loop reads CASSLNIGALRAGYTF. The CDR3 bases are TGTGCCAGCAGCCTTAACATAGGCGCGCTGCGAGCGGGCTACACCTTC.

The chain is built from TRBV28 and TRBJ1-1; 8 bases fit TRBD1. CDR1 and CDR2 from the germline V gene are MDHEN and SYDVKM. J lost 7 bases, V lost 3 bases, and 19 bases had no gene match. This CDR3 comprises 18 residues. The CDR3 region is CASSLPTIPGQEVIEAFF. The CDR3 DNA follows: TGTGCCAGCAGTTTGCCGACGATTCCGGGACAGGAGGTAATTGAAGCTTTCTTT.

This clone was detected once. The rearrangement links TRBV29-1 to TRBJ1-1; 9 positions match TRBD1. With V trimmed by 6 bases and J by 4 bases, 9 bases remained unmatched. The CDR3 sequence is 14 residues long. CDR1 is SQVTM and CDR2 is ANQGSEA in the germline V gene. CDR3 residues: CSVETGGSGTEAFF. The CDR3 region has the DNA TGCAGCGTAGAAACAGGGGGCTCGGGCACTGAAGCTTTCTTT.

This chain links TRBV29-1 with TRBJ1-2; 7 bases are shared with TRBD1. Germline V lookup: CDR1 SQVTM, CDR2 ANQGSEA. The CDR3 runs to 12 residues. The V segment lost 7 bases and the J segment 4 bases; nucleotides outside the gene matches: 6. CDR3 bases: TGCAGCGCCCGACAGGGTCGCTATGGCTACACCTTC. Protein: CSARQGRYGYTF.

The rearrangement links TRBV19 to TRBJ1-1, with 7 bases identical to TRBD1. In germline, CDR1 is LNHDA, CDR2 SQIVND (reference sequence). The CDR3 contains 14 residues. Unmatched junction bases numbered 7, after V lost 3 bases and J lost 6 bases. The CDR3 sequence is CASSMGQRVAEAFF. The CDR3 DNA reads TGTGCCAGTAGTATGGGACAGCGGGTTGCTGAAGCTTTCTTT.

The V call is TRBV2, the J call TRBJ1-1; 9 bases map to TRBD1. V lost 6 bases to trimming and J lost 4 bases; unmatched junction nucleotides: 6. The CDR3 loop spans 14 amino acids. CDR1 and CDR2 from the germline V gene are SNHLY and FYNNEI. The CDR3 DNA follows: TGTGCCAGCAGCCGGGACAGGGAGACCACTGAAGCTTTCTTT. Amino acid sequence: CASSRDRETTEAFF.

This clone has a handful of counts. The chain joins TRBV11-3 to TRBJ2-7; the match to TRBD1 covers 9 bases. Germline loops: CDR1 SGHNT, CDR2 YENEEA. Germline trimming cut 7 bases from V and 3 bases from J; bases unmatched to any gene: 10. The CDR3 runs 15 residues. CDR3 nucleotides: TGTGCCAGCACCTCTGCGGGACAGGGTCGCTACGAGCAGTACTTC. Residues: CASTSAGQGRYEQYF.

The chain recombines TRBV9 with TRBJ2-3; D perhaps matches TRBD1 (5 bases). Germline CDR1 SGDLS, CDR2 YYNGEE. The CDR3 is 15 amino acids. Trimming stripped 1 base from V and 3 bases from J, with 12 bases between. In DNA, the CDR3 is TGTGCCAGCAGCGTATCCGGTAGGGGAACAGATACGCAGTATTTT. This translates into CASSVSGRGTDTQYF.

This sequence joins TRBV6-5 and TRBJ2-7, with D maybe TRBD2 (6 bases). The CDR3 sequence is 12 residues long. The germline CDR1 and CDR2 sequences are MNHEY and SVGAGI. V was clipped by 8 bases and J by 2 bases, with 10 bases between them. The CDR3 DNA reads as TGTGCCAGCGAGGAGGGCACCTACGAGCAGTACTTC. This gives the protein CASEEGTYEQYF.

The chain combines TRBV5-1 with TRBJ1-1; possible D gene TRBD1, 5 bases. The CDR3 contains 17 residues. Germline V gene sequence: CDR1 SGHRS, CDR2 YFSETQ. With 1 base removed from V and 0 bases from J, the gap between germline ends came to 16 bases. Written as DNA, the CDR3 is TGCGCCAGCAGCTTGCTGCGCGGAACAGGAATGAACACTGAAGCTTTCTTT. Its protein product is CASSLLRGTGMNTEAFF.

A note on this clone: Different DNA sequences within this sample yield the same CDR3. The rearrangement joins TRBV2 to TRBJ1-4; tentative D call: TRBD1 (5 bases). The CDR3 length is 16 residues. Trimming cost V 3 bases and J 0 bases, with 11 bases left between them. Germline V gene lookup returns CDR1 SNHLY and CDR2 FYNNEI. The CDR3 sequence: CASSERDSATNEKLFF. In DNA form, the CDR3 reads TGTGCCAGCAGTGAGAGGGACTCAGCAACTAATGAAAAACTGTTTTTT.

V usage is TRBV12-3 or TRBV12-4 and J usage is TRBJ2-2; a weak D match, TRBD2 (5 bases). The CDR3 extends over 12 amino acids. Trimming removed 3 bases at V and 13 bases at J, with 12 bases between. For the CDR3, the DNA is TGTGCCAGCAGTTTGTCGGAGGCGCGGCTGTTTTTT. This gives the protein CASSLSEARLFF.

This chain uses TRBV7-3 with TRBJ1-3, with 8 bases fitting TRBD1. The V gene end was trimmed by 0 bases and the J gene end by 0 bases; junction bases not matched to a gene: 7. CDR1 SGHTA and CDR2 FQGTGA come from the germline V gene. This CDR3 has 18 amino acids. The CDR3 sequence is CASSLTGTGGNSGNTIYF. Here the CDR3 DNA reads TGTGCCAGCAGCTTAACAGGGACAGGAGGAAACTCTGGAAACACCATATATTTT.

The gene calls are TRBV5-1 and TRBJ2-3; 9 nucleotides line up with TRBD1. From germline, CDR1 is SGHRS and CDR2 YFSETQ. CDR3 size: 18 residues. The V and J ends lost 3 bases and 2 bases, in that order; junction bases with no gene match: 13. CDR3 sequence reads: CASSSGQGVGGSTDTQYF. The CDR3 coding sequence is TGCGCCAGCAGCTCGGGACAGGGCGTTGGGGGATCCACAGATACGCAGTATTTT.

Comment on this clone: An end of the junction differs from the germline gene, which may be a read error. The V gene is TRBV28, the J gene TRBJ1-1, with D possibly matching TRBD1 (5 bases). The CDR3 covers 16 residues. Germline loops: CDR1 MDHEN, CDR2 SYDVKM. CDR3 residues: CASSQLVPGMNTEAFF. CDR3 coding DNA: TGTGCCAGCAGTCAATTGGTTCCAGGGATGAATACTGAAGCTTTCTTT. Filled out from reference TRBV28 and TRBJ1-1, the complete variable domain reads DVKVTQSSRYLVKRTGEKVFLECVQDMDHENMFWYRQDPGLGLRLIYFSYDVKMKEKGDIPEGYSVSREKKERFSLILESASTNQTSMYLCASSQLVPGMNTEAFFGQGTRLTVV.

The V call is TRBV24-1, the J call TRBJ1-5; D is unresolved. V was clipped by 5 bases and J by 6 bases, with 13 bases between them. The germline V gene has CDR1 KGHDR and CDR2 SFDVKD. The CDR3 length is 14 residues. The CDR3 DNA reads as TGTGCCACCAGTGGGGAGACGGAAGTTCAGCCCCAGCATTTT. It specifies CATSGETEVQPQHF.

V usage is TRBV5-4 and J usage is TRBJ2-3, with D unclear. The CDR3 contains 15 residues. Germline assignment: CDR1 SGHNT and CDR2 YYREEE (reference sequence). V lost 0 bases and J 1 base, leaving 9 bases between the germline ends. The DNA of the CDR3 is TGTGCCAGCAGCTTGGGACTTGAAGGCACAGATACGCAGTATTTT. It encodes CASSLGLEGTDTQYF.

The J gene is TRBJ2-5, the V gene TRBV10-3; D is perhaps TRBD2 (6 bases). The CDR3 consists of 13 residues. CDR1 is ENHRY and CDR2 is SYGVKD in the germline V gene. Trimming took off 4 bases at V and 6 bases at J, with 12 bases between the two ends. The CDR3 spells CAISGTIEKTQYF. DNA for the CDR3: TGTGCCATCAGTGGGACTATTGAGAAGACCCAGTACTTC.

The CDR3 DNA follows: TGTGCCAGCAGCGCGGGGACAGGGGAAAATACTAACTATGGCTACACCTTC. It yields the protein CASSAGTGENTNYGYTF. The V gene is TRBV9, the J gene TRBJ1-2, with TRBD1 identical over 10 bases. V lost 3 bases to trimming and J lost 0 bases; unmatched junction nucleotides: 8. Germline lookup yields CDR1 SGDLS and CDR2 YYNGEE. The CDR3 covers 17 residues. Drawing the rest from reference TRBV9 and TRBJ1-2, the complete variable domain is DSGVTQTPKHLITATGQRVTLRCSPRSGDLSVYWYQQSLDQGLQFLIQYYNGEERAKGNILERFSAQQFPDLHSELNLSSLELGDSALYFCASSAGTGENTNYGYTFGSGTRLTVV.

The J gene is TRBJ1-1, the V gene TRBV19, with a possible D match to TRBD1 (6 bases). This CDR3 comprises 15 residues. CDR1 and CDR2 from the germline V gene are LNHDA and SQIVND (reference sequence). V was clipped by 0 bases and J by 4 bases, with 12 bases between them. The CDR3 sequence: CASSIDAGAGTEAFF. The CDR3 nucleotides read TGTGCCAGTAGTATAGATGCAGGGGCGGGCACTGAAGCTTTCTTT.

V and J are TRBV19 and TRBJ2-7; a possible D gene is TRBD2 (7 bases). From germline, CDR1 is LNHDA and CDR2 SQIVND (reference sequence). There are 13 residues in the CDR3. CDR3 loop: CASGRGGSYEQYF. CDR3 nucleotide sequence: TGTGCGTCCGGAAGGGGGGGCTCCTACGAGCAGTACTTC.

The CDR3 here is CASILSGGGYTF. Here the CDR3 DNA reads TGTGCCAGCATTCTCAGCGGGGGTGGCTACACCTTC. The V call is TRBV28, the J call TRBJ1-2; perhaps TRBD1 as D (5 bases). The length of the CDR3 is 12 residues. Trimming left V 7 bases short and J 7 bases short, with 13 bases between. CDR1 MDHEN and CDR2 SYDVKM come from the germline V gene.